A single sample gave rise to the 20 T cell receptor beta chains below, sequenced in a study of blood T cell repertoires in COVID-19. Method: immunoSEQ multiplex PCR; TCRdb's copy keeps in-frame clones and lacks some. The sample includes about 90,000 clones, roughly 90% of them seen just once. The sample consisted of peripheral blood. Source of these receptors: a man aged 45-60 years with COVID-19, enrolled during active disease.

The chain employs TRBV13 and TRBJ1-1; D is unresolved. Trimming shortened V by 4 bases and J by 5 bases, and 11 bases separated the two germline ends. The CDR3 extends over 13 amino acids. Germline values: CDR1 PRHDT, CDR2 FYEKMQ (reference sequence). For the CDR3, the DNA is TGTGCCAGCAGCTCGGAGTATCCAACTGAAGCTTTCTTT. It codes for CASSSEYPTEAFF. Full variable domain (outside the CDR3, taken from reference TRBV13 and TRBJ1-1): AAGVIQSPRHLIKEKRETATLKCYPIPRHDTVYWYQQGPGQDPQFLISFYEKMQSDKGSIPDRFSAQQFSDYHSELNMSSLELGDSALYFCASSSEYPTEAFFGQGTRLTVV.

J is TRBJ1-2 and V is TRBV20-1; possibly TRBD1 for D (6 bases). Germline CDR1 DFQATT, CDR2 SNEGSKA (reference sequence). The CDR3 consists of 11 residues. With 8 bases removed from V and 12 bases from J, the gap between germline ends came to 19 bases. The CDR3: CSPRGGIFNTF. DNA for the CDR3: TGCAGTCCAAGGGGGGGAATTTTTAACACCTTC.

The CDR3 is CASSHRDSSTEAFF. CDR3 in DNA: TGTGCCAGCAGCCATAGGGACAGCAGCACTGAAGCTTTCTTT. The chain is built from TRBV3-1 (or the pseudogene TRBV3-2) and TRBJ1-1, with 7 bases that match TRBD1. CDR1 and CDR2 (germline): LGHDT, YNNKEL (reference sequence). Trimming removed 3 bases from V and 4 bases from J; junction bases left unmatched: 5. The CDR3 contains 14 residues.

The chain is built from TRBV27 and TRBJ1-5; 9 nucleotides align to TRBD1. Germline CDR1 MNHEY, CDR2 SMNVEV (reference sequence). This CDR3 is 14 amino acids long. V was clipped by 6 bases and J by 7 bases; unmatched bases: 7. The CDR3 protein is CASSRTGGLQPQHF. CDR3 coding DNA: TGTGCCAGCAGCCGAACAGGGGGCTTACAGCCCCAGCATTTT.

The chain is built from TRBV6-5 and TRBJ1-5; D gene unclear. The germline gives CDR1 MNHEY, CDR2 SVGAGI. Trimming took 2 bases from V and 0 from J, leaving 8 bases between them. CDR3 length equals 15 residues. CDR3 amino acids: CASSYVEYSNQPQHF. In DNA form, the CDR3 reads TGTGCCAGCAGTTACGTTGAGTATAGCAATCAGCCCCAGCATTTT.

The V gene is TRBV5-4, the J gene TRBJ1-2; tentative D call: TRBD1 (5 bases). Trimming stripped 0 bases from V and 7 bases from J, with 10 bases between. This CDR3 region has 13 residues. The germline gives CDR1 SGHNT, CDR2 YYREEE (reference sequence). CDR3 residues: CASSLAGGFGYTF. The CDR3 DNA sequence: TGTGCCAGCAGCTTGGCGGGGGGGTTTGGCTACACCTTC.

This sequence joins TRBV6-1 and TRBJ2-7, with D perhaps matching TRBD1 (5 bases). With 1 base removed from V and 6 bases from J, the gap between germline ends came to 19 bases. CDR1 and CDR2 from the germline V gene are MNHNS and SASEGT. The CDR3 totals 16 residues. This chain's CDR3 is CASSEVGALTPTEQYF. CDR3 DNA sequence: TGTGCCAGCAGTGAAGTTGGGGCACTGACCCCCACCGAGCAGTACTTC.

The chain employs TRBV5-1 and TRBJ2-7, with a weak D call TRBD1 (6 bases). Trimming took off 1 base at V and 5 bases at J, with 10 bases between the two ends. The germline V gene has CDR1 SGHRS and CDR2 YFSETQ. This CDR3 region has 13 residues. DNA of the CDR3: TGCGCCAGCAGCTTGTTACAGGGAGACGAGCAGTACTTC. Translation: CASSLLQGDEQYF.

J is TRBJ1-2 and V is TRBV18, with 8 positions matching TRBD1. Germline lookup yields CDR1 KGHSH and CDR2 LQKENI. The CDR3 is 13 amino acids. V lost 5 bases and J lost 4; bases outside the gene matches: 3. In DNA, the CDR3 is TGTGCCAGCTCAATGGGACAGGCCTATGGCTACACCTTC. Encoded protein: CASSMGQAYGYTF.

The genes are TRBV2 and TRBJ1-2; D is perhaps TRBD1 (5 bases). Germline V gene sequence: CDR1 SNHLY, CDR2 FYNNEI. V was pared by 7 bases and J by 3 bases, with 12 bases between. This CDR3 spans 13 amino acids. The CDR3 coding sequence is TGTGCCAGCAATAGACAGATAGACTATGGCTACACCTTC. Translation: CASNRQIDYGYTF.

The genes are TRBV5-5 and TRBJ1-4; 11 bases fit TRBD1. V lost 3 bases and J lost 7; bases outside the gene matches: 5. The germline V gene encodes CDR1 SGHKS and CDR2 YYEKEE (reference sequence). There are 15 residues in the CDR3. This CDR3 is CASSSRTGGTEKLFF. The CDR3 bases are TGTGCCAGCAGCTCGAGGACAGGGGGCACTGAAAAACTGTTTTTT.

CDR3 sequence (DNA): TGCGCCAGCAGCTTCGCAGGGGCAACTAATGAAAAACTGTTTTTT. Amino acids: CASSFAGATNEKLFF. The chain uses TRBV5-1 and TRBJ1-4; TRBD1 is a possible D gene (6 bases). The CDR3 runs 15 residues. V was pared by 2 bases and J by 0 bases, with 8 bases between. Germline V lookup: CDR1 SGHRS, CDR2 YFSETQ. The whole variable domain, remainder taken from reference TRBV5-1 and TRBJ1-4, is KAGVTQTPRYLIKTRGQQVTLSCSPISGHRSVSWYQQTPGQGLQFLFEYFSETQRNKGNFPGRFSGRQFSNSRSEMNVSTLELGDSALYLCASSFAGATNEKLFFGSGTQLSVL.

The rearrangement uses TRBV9 and TRBJ2-6; no definite D call. The CDR3 loop spans 15 amino acids. Germline loops: CDR1 SGDLS, CDR2 YYNGEE. The V and J ends lost 3 bases and 0 bases respectively, with 7 bases between them. The CDR3 DNA reads as TGTGCCAGCAGCGCCTTAGTCTCTGGGGCCAACGTCCTGACTTTC. It codes for CASSALVSGANVLTF.

The rearrangement uses TRBV21-1 and TRBJ2-7; TRBD1 is the table's D call, not checked against the DNA. TRBV21-1 is shown as a pseudogene. This CDR3 has 15 residues. CDR3 protein: CASSKNRTASYEQYF. DNA of the CDR3: TGTGCCAGCAGCAAAAATAGGACAGCCTCCTACGAGCAGTACTTC.

This chain connects TRBV7-9 to TRBJ1-1; D remains unclear. Germline CDR1 SEHNR, CDR2 FQNEAQ (reference sequence). Trimming took 5 bases from V and 5 from J, leaving 12 bases between them. The CDR3 consists of 13 residues. The CDR3 region is CASSKPRWTEAFF. As DNA, the CDR3 is TGTGCCAGCAGCAAGCCCCGATGGACTGAAGCTTTCTTT. The full variable domain, with the rest looked up from reference TRBV7-9 and TRBJ1-1, is DTGVSQNPRHKITKRGQNVTFRCDPISEHNRLYWYRQTLGQGPEFLTYFQNEAQLEKSRLLSDRFSAERPKGSFSTLEIQRTEQGDSAMYLCASSKPRWTEAFFGQGTRLTVV.

The V and J genes are TRBV14 and TRBJ1-1; a weak D match, TRBD1 (5 bases). Germline values: CDR1 SGHDN, CDR2 FVKESK. The CDR3 extends over 17 amino acids. V was clipped by 4 bases and J by 2 bases, with 20 bases between them. DNA for the CDR3: TGTGCCAGCAGCCCCACGGTCACCGGGACTTTAAACACTGAAGCTTTCTTT. Amino acid sequence: CASSPTVTGTLNTEAFF.

The CDR3, as DNA: TGTGCCAGCAGCCCCCACCAGACAGGGGCCTACGAGCAGTACTTC. Its protein product is CASSPHQTGAYEQYF. The V call is TRBV6-2 or TRBV6-3, the J call TRBJ2-7; 8 nucleotides agree with TRBD1. CDR3 length equals 15 residues. Trimming cost V 6 bases and J 2 bases; bases outside gene matches: 9. The germline CDR1 and CDR2 sequences are MNHEY and SVGEGT.

This clone was counted a single time. This rearrangement joins TRBV7-3 to TRBJ2-2; 13 nucleotides align to TRBD2. Germline V gene sequence: CDR1 SGHTA, CDR2 FQGTGA. Trimming at V came to 5 bases and at J to 1 base, leaving 4 bases not matched to a gene. CDR3 length equals 17 residues. CDR3 sequence (DNA): TGTGCCAGCAGCCGACTAGCGGGGGGCTGGAACACCGGGGAGCTGTTTTTT. Encoded protein: CASSRLAGGWNTGELFF.

The chain recombines TRBV7-8 with TRBJ2-7, with D maybe TRBD1 (5 bases). The CDR3 has 14 residues. Germline V gene sequence: CDR1 SGHVS, CDR2 FQNEAQ. The ends were cut back, 2 bases at V and 3 bases at J, with 11 bases in the middle. The CDR3 DNA reads TGTGCCAGCAGCTTAAAGGGGCCGCACTACGAGCAGTACTTC. Its protein is CASSLKGPHYEQYF. The full variable domain, with the rest looked up from reference TRBV7-8 and TRBJ2-7, is GAGVSQSPRYKVAKRGQDVALRCDPISGHVSLFWYQQALGQGPEFLTYFQNEAQLDKSGLPSDRFFAERPEGSVSTLKIQRTQQEDSAVYLCASSLKGPHYEQYFGPGTRLTVT.

The chain links TRBV30 to TRBJ1-3, with a weak D call TRBD1 (6 bases). Trimming pared 3 bases from V and 4 bases from J, leaving 16 bases between. There are 15 residues in the CDR3. In germline, CDR1 is GTSNPN, CDR2 SVGIG (reference sequence). The DNA for the CDR3 is TGTGCCTGGAGCCTAACAGGGTTCACAGGAAACACCATATATTTT. This codes for CAWSLTGFTGNTIYF.